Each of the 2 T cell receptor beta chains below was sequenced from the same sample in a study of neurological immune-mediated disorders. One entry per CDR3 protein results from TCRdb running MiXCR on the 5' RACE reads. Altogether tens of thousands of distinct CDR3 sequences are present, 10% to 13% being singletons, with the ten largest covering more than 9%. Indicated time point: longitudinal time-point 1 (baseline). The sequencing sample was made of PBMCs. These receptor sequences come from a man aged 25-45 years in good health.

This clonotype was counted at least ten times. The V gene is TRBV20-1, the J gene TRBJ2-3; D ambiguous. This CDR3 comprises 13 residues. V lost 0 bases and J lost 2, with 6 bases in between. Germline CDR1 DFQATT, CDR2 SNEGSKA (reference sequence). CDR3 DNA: TGCAGTGCTAGAGAGGAACTCACAGATACGCAGTATTTT. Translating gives CSAREELTDTQYF.

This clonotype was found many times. DNA of the CDR3: TGTGCCAGCAGCCCCGCGACGATAACTAGCGGACCGGGGGGTGAGCAGTTCTTC. Translating gives CASSPATITSGPGGEQFF. V is TRBV28 and J is TRBJ2-1; 8 bases are shared with TRBD2. From germline, CDR1 is MDHEN and CDR2 SYDVKM. The CDR3 covers 18 residues. The V gene end was trimmed by 6 bases and the J gene end by 9 bases; junction bases not matched to a gene: 22.